Presented here are 24 T cell receptor beta chains from one specimen sequenced in a study of cytomegalovirus exposure and HLA in healthy donors. In the PCR, 60 Vbeta and 13 Jbeta primers were used. The data were produced by immunoSEQ multiplex PCR, yet TCRdb's version contains in-frame clones alone and is incomplete. The repertoire consists of 150,000 to 200,000 clones, with around three quarters occurring once and the leading ten covering about 2%. Material: PBMCs. The receptors were gathered from a woman aged 45-59 years in good health and CMV-seronegative.

The chain links TRBV9 to TRBJ2-3; D not resolved. Per germline, CDR1 SGDLS and CDR2 YYNGEE. The CDR3 totals 13 residues. The V and J ends lost 2 bases and 5 bases respectively, with 9 bases between them. CDR3 sequence: CASSVQTGDTQYF. CDR3 nucleotides: TGTGCCAGCAGCGTTCAGACGGGAGATACGCAGTATTTT.

The rearrangement uses TRBV7-6 and TRBJ2-7; D is perhaps TRBD2 (5 bases). The germline V and J ends were trimmed by 5 bases and 0 bases, with 17 bases remaining between them. The CDR3 is 16 amino acids. Germline assignment: CDR1 SGHVS and CDR2 FNYEAQ. The CDR3 sequence is CASSPGWGAGSYEQYF. The CDR3 bases are TGTGCCAGCAGCCCCGGGTGGGGAGCCGGCTCCTACGAGCAGTACTTC.

This clone was found once. The rearrangement uses TRBV19 and TRBJ2-1; D is unclear. Germline V gene sequence: CDR1 LNHDA, CDR2 SQIVND (reference sequence). V lost 7 bases and J 4 bases, leaving 11 bases between the germline ends. The CDR3 sequence is 13 residues long. The CDR3 DNA is TGTGCCAGTAAGAAGAACGGTTACAATGAGCAGTTCTTC. Translation gives CASKKNGYNEQFF.

V is TRBV6-5 and J is TRBJ2-5; TRBD2 aligns across 10 bases. The CDR3 is made up of 15 amino acids. Germline CDR1 MNHEY, CDR2 SVGAGI. V lost 5 bases, J lost 4 bases, and 7 bases stayed unmatched. CDR3 in amino acids: CASSPGTSDRETQYF. In nucleotides, the CDR3 is TGTGCCAGCAGTCCCGGGACTAGCGATCGAGAGACCCAGTACTTC.

The chain joins TRBV18 to TRBJ1-2; 8 bases line up with TRBD1. The CDR3 consists of 16 residues. The J segment lost 2 bases and the V segment lost 3 bases, leaving 8 bases of the junction unmatched. CDR1 is KGHSH and CDR2 is LQKENI in the germline V gene. The CDR3 DNA follows: TGTGCCAGCTCACCGCAGACAGGGGACGGGAACTATGGCTACACCTTC. Protein sequence: CASSPQTGDGNYGYTF.

The V gene is TRBV9, the J gene TRBJ1-1, with D tentatively TRBD1 (6 bases). Trimming pared 1 base from V and 4 bases from J, leaving 14 bases between. The CDR3 has 15 amino acids. The germline CDR1 and CDR2 sequences are SGDLS and YYNGEE. The DNA of the CDR3 is TGTGCCAGCAGCGTACTCCAAGGGGGTGGCACTGAAGCTTTCTTT. It translates to CASSVLQGGGTEAFF.

The chain carries TRBV19 and TRBJ2-3, with D possibly matching TRBD2 (5 bases). V lost 5 bases to trimming and J lost 2 bases, with 11 bases between them. CDR3 length: 14 amino acids. Germline assignment: CDR1 LNHDA and CDR2 SQIVND (reference sequence). The CDR3: CASSAPGDTDTQYF. The CDR3, as DNA: TGTGCCAGTAGTGCCCCCGGGGACACAGATACGCAGTATTTT.

The chain is built from TRBV5-4 and TRBJ2-7, with 8 bases aligning to TRBD1. V dropped 3 bases and J dropped 0; count of bases not matched to a gene: 2. The V gene's germline CDR1 is SGHNT and CDR2 YYREEE (reference sequence). This CDR3 region has 14 residues. CDR3 loop: CASSSGQGSYEQYF. The CDR3 DNA sequence: TGTGCCAGCAGCTCCGGACAGGGCTCCTACGAGCAGTACTTC.

This chain uses TRBV7-6 with TRBJ2-1; no clear D. The CDR3 loop spans 12 amino acids. V lost 4 bases, J lost 8 bases, and 9 bases lay in between. Germline V lookup: CDR1 SGHVS, CDR2 FNYEAQ. The CDR3, as DNA: TGTGCCAGCAGCTCTCGAGATGATGAGCAGTTCTTC. Residues: CASSSRDDEQFF.

The chain couples TRBV7-9 to TRBJ1-2; no definite D call. Trimming left V 1 base short and J 0 bases short, with 6 bases between. The CDR3 extends over 14 amino acids. From germline, CDR1 is SEHNR and CDR2 FQNEAQ (reference sequence). The CDR3 DNA reads as TGTGCCAGCAGCTTAGAGGAGTCTAACTATGGCTACACCTTC. It yields the protein CASSLEESNYGYTF.

This clone occurred a few times. V is TRBV11-2 and J is TRBJ2-1; D unclear. From germline, CDR1 is SGHAT and CDR2 FQNNGV. Between the trimmed V and J ends, which lost 4 bases and 7 bases, there was a span of 14 bases. The CDR3 is 14 amino acids. Here the CDR3 DNA reads TGTGCCAGCAGCTCCACCCCGGCAGGAAATGAGCAGTTCTTC. Its translation is CASSSTPAGNEQFF.

This clone has only one observation. The rearrangement joins TRBV18 to TRBJ2-3; 9 nucleotides agree with TRBD2. CDR1 and CDR2 (germline): KGHSH, LQKENI. The junction had 4 bases not matched to a gene; V was cut back by 3 bases and J by 0 bases. CDR3 length equals 16 residues. CDR3 coding DNA: TGTGCCAGCTCACCGACTAGCGGAACTAGCACAGATACGCAGTATTTT. Encoded protein: CASSPTSGTSTDTQYF.

The V call is TRBV4-3, the J call TRBJ2-1, with 11 bases fitting TRBD2. Losses at the gene ends were 2 bases for V and 4 bases for J; bases not matched to a gene: 4. Germline CDR1 reads LGHNA; CDR2 reads YSLEER. The CDR3 extends over 16 amino acids. This chain's CDR3 is CASSQKGLADYNEQFF. CDR3 nucleotides: TGCGCCAGCAGCCAAAAGGGACTAGCGGATTACAATGAGCAGTTCTTC.

The V call is TRBV18, the J call TRBJ1-4; D gene ambiguous. CDR3 length equals 14 residues. Per the germline V gene, CDR1 is KGHSH and CDR2 is LQKENI. Trimming pared 1 base from V and 10 bases from J, leaving 13 bases between. The CDR3 DNA reads TGTGCCAGCTCACCACGTGGGAAAGAGGGAAAACTGTTTTTT. Amino acids: CASSPRGKEGKLFF.

The V and J genes are TRBV30 and TRBJ1-5; D ambiguous. The CDR3 loop spans 13 amino acids. Germline V lookup: CDR1 GTSNPN, CDR2 SVGIG (reference sequence). Trimming stripped 2 bases from V and 5 bases from J, with 10 bases between. The CDR3 reads CAWSPGLDQPQHF. The CDR3 DNA reads as TGTGCCTGGAGTCCAGGTCTGGATCAGCCCCAGCATTTT.

This clone was counted a few times. The gene calls are TRBV7-2 and TRBJ2-6, with D tentatively TRBD1 (5 bases). The CDR3 length is 18 residues. Germline lookup yields CDR1 SGHTA and CDR2 FQGNSA. Trimming left V 1 base short and J 4 bases short, with 17 bases between. CDR3 residues: CASSLGQGRPVGANVLTF. CDR3 DNA: TGTGCCAGCAGCTTAGGCCAGGGAAGGCCGGTCGGGGCCAACGTCCTGACTTTC.

This clone was found once. The chain recombines TRBV27 with TRBJ1-5; tentatively, D is TRBD1 (6 bases). Trimming removed 5 bases at V and 4 bases at J, with 21 bases between. CDR3 length: 17 amino acids. Germline CDR1 and CDR2: MNHEY and SMNVEV (reference sequence). The chain's CDR3 is CASSRDNTLRPNQPQHF. As DNA, the CDR3 is TGTGCCAGCAGTAGGGACAACACCCTCAGGCCTAATCAGCCCCAGCATTTT.

The gene calls are TRBV7-8 and TRBJ2-1; 9 nucleotides agree with TRBD2. This CDR3 region has 15 residues. CDR1 is SGHVS and CDR2 is FQNEAQ in the germline V gene. V lost 2 bases to trimming and J lost 3 bases; unmatched junction nucleotides: 2. The CDR3 DNA sequence: TGTGCCAGCAGCTTATATAGCGGGGGCTACAATGAGCAGTTCTTC. As protein: CASSLYSGGYNEQFF.

The chain has TRBV7-2 and TRBJ2-1; D unclear. From germline, CDR1 is SGHTA and CDR2 FQGNSA. V lost 5 bases and J 8 bases, leaving 19 bases between the germline ends. The length of the CDR3 is 15 residues. In DNA, the CDR3 is TGTGCCAGCAGCCCCCCCCGGAGCAAAGGCCATGAGCAGTTCTTC. Its translation is CASSPPRSKGHEQFF.

In DNA, the CDR3 is TGCAGTGTACTAGCTAAGGATACGCAGTATTTT. Residues: CSVLAKDTQYF. The chain uses TRBV20-1 and TRBJ2-3, with a weak D call TRBD2 (6 bases). This CDR3 spans 11 amino acids. V was cut by 7 bases and J by 6 bases, with 11 bases left in between. Germline CDR1 DFQATT, CDR2 SNEGSKA (reference sequence).

This clone was counted once. The chain has TRBV4-3 and TRBJ1-2; D may be TRBD1 (6 bases). The germline V gene encodes CDR1 LGHNA and CDR2 YSLEER. With 3 bases removed from V and 4 bases from J, the gap between germline ends came to 15 bases. This CDR3 has 15 amino acids. DNA of the CDR3: TGCGCCAGCAGCCAGGAAACAGGGTCGAGCTATGGCTACACCTTC. It codes for CASSQETGSSYGYTF.

CDR3 residues: CASSPRDRGRGYTF. The CDR3 bases are TGTGCCAGCAGCCCCCGGGACAGGGGAAGAGGCTACACCTTC. The chain uses TRBV5-6 and TRBJ1-2; 10 bases are shared with TRBD1. CDR3 length: 14 residues. V trimming: 4 bases; J trimming: 8 bases; junction bases outside the gene matches: 8. Per the germline V gene, CDR1 is SGHDT and CDR2 is YYEEEE.

As to this clone: A junction end diverges from the germline sequence, so it may reflect a read error. The genes are TRBV7-9 and TRBJ2-2; no definite D call. This CDR3 region has 12 residues. From germline, CDR1 is SEHNR and CDR2 FQNEAQ (reference sequence). The CDR3 sequence: CSSTVNTGELFF. The CDR3, as DNA: TGTTCCAGCACAGTAAACACCGGGGAGCTGTTTTTT.

The chain uses TRBV7-2 and TRBJ1-2; 9 bases agree with TRBD1. The J segment lost 6 bases and the V segment lost 4 bases, leaving 3 bases of the junction unmatched. Germline values: CDR1 SGHTA, CDR2 FQGNSA. The CDR3 length is 13 residues. The CDR3 DNA follows: TGTGCCAGCAGCTCCGGACAGGGGAATGGCTACACCTTC. Its protein is CASSSGQGNGYTF.